This passage covers 4 T cell receptor beta chains from one sample sequenced in a study of identical twins. TCRdb independently ran MiXCR on the 5' RACE reads; one entry per CDR3 protein. In the table there are 350,000 to 500,000 distinct CDR3 sequences, around a sixth of which are singletons. The specimen sequenced was naive T cells sorted from blood. All receptors come from a man aged 50 to 60 in good health.

This clonotype has at least ten counts. J is TRBJ2-1 and V is TRBV12-3 or TRBV12-4; D call uncertain. This CDR3 region has 12 residues. Trimming took 3 bases from V and 5 from J, leaving 5 bases between them. Here the CDR3 DNA reads TGTGCCAGCAGTTTCGGAGACAATGAGCAGTTCTTC. Encoded protein: CASSFGDNEQFF.

This clonotype has a count of ten or more. V gene TRBV29-1 combines with J gene TRBJ2-1, with TRBD2 identical over 16 bases. Germline V gene data show CDR1 as SQVTM and CDR2 as ANQGSEA. The V and J ends lost 7 bases and 4 bases, in that order; junction bases with no gene match: 10. This CDR3 comprises 17 residues. For the CDR3, the DNA is TGCAGCGCCCAGGGACTAGCGGGAGGGCCGGGGTACAATGAGCAGTTCTTC. Protein sequence: CSAQGLAGGPGYNEQFF.

The genes are TRBV6-1 and TRBJ2-5, with 11 bases lining up with TRBD1. V lost 6 bases and J lost 5; bases outside the gene matches: 5. CDR3 length equals 14 residues. Germline CDR1 is MNHNS and CDR2 is SASEGT. This chain's CDR3 is CASRRTGGAETQYF. The CDR3 nucleotides read TGTGCCAGCAGAAGGACAGGGGGCGCGGAGACCCAGTACTTC.

Only a few counts were recorded for this clonotype. The chain recombines TRBV27 with TRBJ2-7, with 10 nucleotides matching TRBD2. The length of the CDR3 is 16 residues. Germline V gene sequence: CDR1 MNHEY, CDR2 SMNVEV (reference sequence). Trimming at V came to 0 bases and at J to 4 bases, leaving 6 bases not matched to a gene. The CDR3 bases are TGTGCCAGCAGTTTATCGGCTAGCGGGAGCAAGTACGAGCAGTACTTC. Translated: CASSLSASGSKYEQYF.